Listed below are T cell receptor beta chains from one sample, sequenced in a study of siplizumab effects on memory and regulatory T cells. Some clones are missing from TCRdb's copy, which holds only in-frame ones; the method was immunoSEQ multiplex PCR. The sample records tens of thousands of clones, about 90% being singletons. The sample consisted of CD8+ T cells sorted from blood. These receptors were obtained from a human donor in good health. The CDR3 runs from the conserved cysteine through the conserved F or W. The order of the fields is V gene, J gene, D gene, clone size, CDR3 DNA, CDR3 protein. A D gene is named only where the DNA matches it firmly. A row's size may be missing; if present it is once, few, many or a size class.

>TRBV5-1|TRBJ1-5|TRBD1|NA
TGCGCCAGCAGCGCGACAGGGGCTTACAATCAGCCCCAGCATTTT
CASSATGAYNQPQHF
>TRBV10-3|TRBJ2-7|TRBD1|NA
TGTGCCATCAGTGGTACCGGGACAGGGGGTCAGACCTACGAGCAGTACTTC
CAISGTGTGGQTYEQYF
>TRBV6-6|TRBJ2-2|NA|NA
TGTGCCAGCAGTTACCCGGGACTTTGGAGGACCGGGGAGCTGTTTTTT
CASSYPGLWRTGELFF
>TRBV6-6|TRBJ2-7|TRBD1|NA
TGTGCCAGCTCAAGGGGACAGGGGGCCCTTTCCTACGAGCAGTACTTC
CASSRGQGALSYEQYF
>TRBV19|TRBJ2-7|NA|NA
TGTGCCAGTAGTCCCGGGACACTCCGCTACGAGCAGTACTTC
CASSPGTLRYEQYF
>TRBV5-8|TRBJ2-2|NA|NA
TGTGCCAGCATATTCGGGGAGCTGTTTTTT
CASIFGELFF
>TRBV23-1|TRBJ2-5|NA|NA
TGCGCCAGCAGTCAAAAGGGCCACCAAGAGACCCAGTACTTC
CASSQKGHQETQYF
>TRBV29-1|TRBJ1-1|NA|NA
TGCAGCGTTGTGTCGGACGCAGCTGAAGCTTTCTTT
CSVVSDAAEAFF
>TRBV7-8|TRBJ2-7|NA|NA
TGTGCCAGCAGCTTACGGGACCGAAACTACGAGCAGTACTTC
CASSLRDRNYEQYF
>TRBV6-1|TRBJ2-7|NA|NA
TGTGCCAGCACCCCAGGGGAGTGGAAATCCTACGAGCAGTACTTC
CASTPGEWKSYEQYF
>TRBV7-6|TRBJ2-7|TRBD1|NA
TGTGCCAGCAGCCTCGGACAGGGGGCCGTCTACGAGCAGTACTTC
CASSLGQGAVYEQYF
>TRBV19|TRBJ2-1|NA|NA
TGTGCCAGTGGGGAGGGGACAAAAGGACCCGAGCAGTTCTTC
CASGEGTKGPEQFF
>TRBV5-4|TRBJ2-1|NA|NA
TGTGCCAGCAGCTTGAGGCAGTTTAATGAGCAGTTCTTC
CASSLRQFNEQFF
>TRBV7-8|TRBJ2-5|NA|NA
TGTGCCAGCAGCTCTATCACCGGGGACCGGCAAGAGACCCAGTACTTC
CASSSITGDRQETQYF
>TRBV19|TRBJ2-7|NA|many
TGTGCCAGTAGTATAGGACCGAGCCAGTACTTC
CASSIGPSQYF
>TRBV7-2|TRBJ2-2|NA|NA
TGTGCCAGCAGCTTATCACCCACAGGGAGGGCTACGAACACCGGGGAGCTGTTTTTT
CASSLSPTGRATNTGELFF
>TRBV2|TRBJ1-1|NA|NA
TGTGCCAGCAGTGATGCCAGGTTGAACACTGAAGCTTTCTTT
CASSDARLNTEAFF
>TRBV7-9|TRBJ1-5|NA|NA
TGTGCCAGCAGCTCAATATCGAGCAATCAGCCCCAGCATTTT
CASSSISSNQPQHF
>TRBV7-9|TRBJ2-7|NA|NA
TGTGCCAGCAGCTCCACCCTGACCAGCTCCTACGAGCAGTACTTC
CASSSTLTSSYEQYF
>TRBV10-3|TRBJ1-1|NA|NA
TGTGCCACCCTGGCGAGCCCTCCTACCCTAATTACTGAAGCTTTCTTT
CATLASPPTLITEAFF
>TRBV11-2|TRBJ2-7|TRBD2|NA
TGTGCCAGCAGCCCCGGGACTAGCGGGGCCTACGAGCAGTACTTC
CASSPGTSGAYEQYF
>TRBV7-6|TRBJ2-5|NA|NA
TGTGCCAGCAGCTTTTTCCCAGGCCAAGAGACCCAGTACTTC
CASSFFPGQETQYF
>TRBV4-1|TRBJ1-1|TRBD1|NA
TGCGCCAGCAGCCAAGGCAGGGGGTGGAACACTGAAGCTTTCTTT
CASSQGRGWNTEAFF
>TRBV6-4|TRBJ2-1|TRBD2|NA
TGTGCCAGCAGTGAGACTAGCGGGGGGGCCAGTGAGCAGTTCTTC
CASSETSGGASEQFF
>TRBV29-1|TRBJ2-5|TRBD1|NA
TGCAGCGCGACAGGGGCCTGGGAGACCCAGTACTTC
CSATGAWETQYF
>TRBV7-6|TRBJ2-5|TRBD1|NA
TGTGCCAGCAGCGGGGACAGGGGTCGAGAGACCCAGTACTTC
CASSGDRGRETQYF
>TRBV9|TRBJ2-1|NA|NA
TGTGCCAGCAGCCCGAGGAATAACAATGAGCAGTTCTTC
CASSPRNNNEQFF
>TRBV9|TRBJ2-3|NA|NA
TGTGCCAGCAGCGTTCGTACAGGGAAGACAGATACGCAGTATTTT
CASSVRTGKTDTQYF